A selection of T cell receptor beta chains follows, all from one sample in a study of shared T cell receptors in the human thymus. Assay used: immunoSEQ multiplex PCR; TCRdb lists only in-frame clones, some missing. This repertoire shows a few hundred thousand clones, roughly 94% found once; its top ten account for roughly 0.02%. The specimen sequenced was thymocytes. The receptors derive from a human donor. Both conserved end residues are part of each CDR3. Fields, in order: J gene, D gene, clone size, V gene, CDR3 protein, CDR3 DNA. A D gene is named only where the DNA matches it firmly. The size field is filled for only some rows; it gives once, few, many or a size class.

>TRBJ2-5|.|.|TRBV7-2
CASSRRGGETQYF
TGTGCCAGCAGCCGCAGGGGGGGTGAGACCCAGTACTTC
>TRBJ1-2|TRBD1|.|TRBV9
CASSAGTGYDYTF
TGTGCCAGCAGCGCCGGGACAGGGTACGACTACACCTTC
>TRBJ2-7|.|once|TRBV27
CASSSEGGRLLYEQYF
TGTGCCAGCAGTTCTGAGGGGGGGCGACTCCTCTACGAGCAGTACTTC
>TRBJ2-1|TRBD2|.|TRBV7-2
CASSLTSGRASFSYNEQFF
TGTGCCAGCAGCTTAACTAGCGGGAGGGCCAGTTTCTCCTACAATGAGCAGTTCTTC
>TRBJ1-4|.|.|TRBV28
CASSRANRGEKLFF
TGTGCCAGCAGCCGCGCCAATAGGGGGGAAAAACTGTTTTTT
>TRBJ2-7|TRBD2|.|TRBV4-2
CASSQDRPRTSGRDNAYEQYF
TGTGCCAGCAGCCAAGATCGTCCGAGGACTAGCGGGAGGGATAATGCCTACGAGCAGTACTTC
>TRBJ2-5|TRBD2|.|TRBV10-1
CASSVGLAGDGETQYF
TGCGCCAGCAGTGTAGGGCTAGCGGGAGATGGCGAGACCCAGTACTTC
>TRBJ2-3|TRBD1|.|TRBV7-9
CAGSWDRESTDTQYF
TGTGCCGGGAGTTGGGACAGGGAAAGCACAGATACGCAGTATTTT
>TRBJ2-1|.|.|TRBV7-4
CASSSPGTPKALSYNEQFF
TGTGCCAGCAGCTCCCCCGGGACACCAAAGGCATTATCCTACAATGAGCAGTTCTTC
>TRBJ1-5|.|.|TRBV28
CASSFGGQPQHF
TGTGCCAGCAGTTTTGGAGGACAGCCCCAGCATTTT
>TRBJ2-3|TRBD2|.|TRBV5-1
CASKKGGGLRLAGDSTDTQYF
TGCGCCAGCAAAAAGGGAGGGGGCCTCCGGCTAGCGGGGGATAGCACAGATACGCAGTATTTT
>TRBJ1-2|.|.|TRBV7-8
CASSPDSDYGYTF
TGTGCCAGCAGCCCCGACAGCGACTATGGCTACACCTTC
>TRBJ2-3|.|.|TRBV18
CASSPGLRQASTDTQYF
TGTGCCAGCTCACCGGGACTACGACAGGCAAGCACAGATACGCAGTATTTT
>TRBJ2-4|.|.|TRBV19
CASSITGRDAKNIQYF
TGTGCCAGTAGTATCACCGGGAGAGATGCCAAAAACATTCAGTACTTC
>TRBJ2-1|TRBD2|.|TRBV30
CACHQPPLIAGVAEANEQFF
TGTGCCTGTCACCAACCCCCGCTTATAGCGGGGGTCGCGGAAGCGAATGAGCAGTTCTTC
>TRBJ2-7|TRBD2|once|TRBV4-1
CASSQATLAGITYEQYF
TGCGCCAGCAGCCAAGCCACACTAGCGGGCATCACCTACGAGCAGTACTTC
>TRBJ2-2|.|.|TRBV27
CASSPGDVEPTGELFF
TGTGCCAGCAGCCCGGGGGATGTGGAACCCACCGGGGAGCTGTTTTTT
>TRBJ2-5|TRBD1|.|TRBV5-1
CASSRDRVRYF
TGCGCCAGCAGCCGGGACAGGGTGAGGTACTTC
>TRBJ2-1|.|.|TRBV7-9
CAPSWWQGNNNEQFF
TGTGCCCCCTCGTGGTGGCAGGGAAACAACAATGAGCAGTTCTTC
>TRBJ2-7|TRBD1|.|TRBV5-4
CASSAGTGPRHSYEQYF
TGTGCCAGCAGCGCGGGGACAGGGCCTCGACACTCCTACGAGCAGTACTTC
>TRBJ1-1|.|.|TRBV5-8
CASSLWGRDEAFF
TGTGCCAGCAGCTTATGGGGCAGGGACGAAGCTTTCTTT
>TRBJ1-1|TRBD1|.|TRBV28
CASSPARRGLTEAFF
TGTGCCAGCAGTCCCGCAAGGAGGGGGCTCACTGAAGCTTTCTTT
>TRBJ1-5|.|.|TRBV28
CASSLPGTDVLGYSNQPQHF
TGTGCCAGCAGTTTGCCCGGGACCGACGTATTGGGGTATAGCAATCAGCCCCAGCATTTT
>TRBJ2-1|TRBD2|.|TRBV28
CASSLAGENEQFF
TGTGCCAGCAGTTTAGCGGGAGAAAATGAGCAGTTCTTC
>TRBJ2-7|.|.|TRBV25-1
CASSLTGTVDDFRYEQYF
TGTGCCAGCAGTTTAACCGGGACCGTCGACGATTTTAGGTACGAGCAGTACTTC
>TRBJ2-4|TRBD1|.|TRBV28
CASSLPGQGFENIQYF
TGTGCCAGCAGTTTACCGGGACAGGGATTTGAAAACATTCAGTACTTC
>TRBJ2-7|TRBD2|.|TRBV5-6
CASSRGGLVGYEQYF
TGTGCCAGCAGCCGGGGGGGCCTGGTGGGGTACGAGCAGTACTTC
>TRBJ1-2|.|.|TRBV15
CATSSLPKGGEDGYTF
TGTGCCACCAGCAGCCTCCCTAAAGGGGGGGAGGATGGCTACACCTTC
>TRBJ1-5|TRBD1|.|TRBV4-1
CASSQMRTGGHQPQHF
TGCGCCAGCAGCCAGATGAGGACAGGGGGTCATCAGCCCCAGCATTTT
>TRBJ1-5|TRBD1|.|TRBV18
CASSPHGQGDQPQHF
TGTGCCAGCTCACCTCACGGACAGGGGGATCAGCCCCAGCATTTT
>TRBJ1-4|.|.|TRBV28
CASSFSQRTTNEKLFF
TGTGCCAGCAGTTTCAGCCAGAGAACAACTAATGAAAAACTGTTTTTT